The clone carrying this TCR beta chain was found a few times. What it binds is not known. Multiplex touch-down PCR with TRB-A/B primers amplified rearranged V-D-J TRB sequences. TCRdb fed the multiplex PCR reads into MiXCR, producing one record per CDR3 protein. The sample has about 13,000 distinct CDR3 sequences; 26% are singletons. The data stem from a study of T cell repertoires in aging, cancer and after chemotherapy. The wider study: Over several months to years, re-sampled healthy donor repertoires clearly shared clones. Findings and limits, study-wide: Untreated cancer patients had significantly lower blood TCR diversity than age-matched healthy donors.

The template was genomic DNA from peripheral blood, not RNA. CDR3 length: 15 amino acids. The germline V gene encodes CDR1 MGHDK and CDR2 SYGVNS. The trim removed 4 bases at V and 6 bases at J, leaving 5 bases unmatched. Sequencing was done on a sample of blood. The sequence came from a human donor in good health. The chain employs TRBV25-1 and TRBJ2-1, with TRBD2 matching 11 bases. The CDR3 region has the DNA TGTGCCAGCAGTGGGGGGCTAGCGGGAGGCAATGAGCAGTTCTTC. This translates into CASSGGLAGGNEQFF.